Below, one TCR beta chain is given with its context. Its target is not known. The data originate from a study of cytomegalovirus exposure and HLA in healthy donors. Study as a whole: Falling in the Caucasian-associated ancestry cluster were about 82% of around 370 genotyped donors.

The germline CDR1 and CDR2 sequences are MRHNA and SNTAGT. V shed 0 bases and J shed 7 bases, with 12 bases lying between them. The CDR3 consists of 14 residues. With 60 Vbeta and 13 Jbeta primers, the PCR was carried out. The method was immunoSEQ multiplex PCR; TCRdb's version includes in-frame clones alone and lacks a portion of them. Among more than 80,000 clones listed, roughly 79% were seen once. General study points: Among TCR beta chains, those listed as cytomegalovirus-associated numbered over 150.

This clonotype originated in a woman in her seventies in good health and CMV-seropositive. The J gene is TRBJ1-2, the V gene TRBV6-4, with D maybe TRBD1 (6 bases). The sequencing input was PBMCs. CDR3 coding DNA: TGTGCCAGCAGTGACTCAGGGGGTCTCTCTGGCTACACCTTC. This sequence encodes CASSDSGGLSGYTF.